This TCR beta chain was identified during a study of blood T cell repertoires in COVID-19. Across the whole study: Italy, Spain and the United States were the sources of the convalescent and acute COVID-19 samples. From T cells, B-cell-depleted T cells, or PBMCs came the material, which was cDNA or gDNA.

V lost 0 bases and J lost 0, with 5 bases in between. From germline, CDR1 is MNHEY and CDR2 SVGEGT. The CDR3 has 15 residues. Under the authors' procedure: Amplification from reference gene primers served as the basis for estimated nucleated cell counts. The table came from immunoSEQ multiplex PCR; TCRdb's copy has only in-frame clones and leaves some out. V and J calls and clone size come straight from that table; D and trimming were deduced from the DNA. The top ten hold about 4.3% of the sample, which has some 100,000 clones, roughly 80% seen once. The receptor comes from a man aged 55 to 70 with acute or convalescent COVID-19. Material: peripheral blood. The rearrangement links TRBV6-2 or TRBV6-3 to TRBJ2-2; no clear D. The CDR3 loop reads CASSYSPANTGELFF. CDR3 DNA: TGTGCCAGCAGTTACTCCCCGGCGAACACCGGGGAGCTGTTTTTT.